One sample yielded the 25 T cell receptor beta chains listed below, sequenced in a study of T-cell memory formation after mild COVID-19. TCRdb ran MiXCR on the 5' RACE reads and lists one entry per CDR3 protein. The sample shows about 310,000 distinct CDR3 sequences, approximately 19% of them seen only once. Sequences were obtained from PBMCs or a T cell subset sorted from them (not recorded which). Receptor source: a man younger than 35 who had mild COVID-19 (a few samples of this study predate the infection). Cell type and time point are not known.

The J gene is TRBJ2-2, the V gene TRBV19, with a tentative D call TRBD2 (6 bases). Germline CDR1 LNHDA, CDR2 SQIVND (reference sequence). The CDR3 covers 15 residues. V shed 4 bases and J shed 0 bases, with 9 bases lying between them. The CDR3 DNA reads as TGTGCCAGTAGTAGCGGGGCCTCGAACACCGGGGAGCTGTTTTTT. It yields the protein CASSSGASNTGELFF.

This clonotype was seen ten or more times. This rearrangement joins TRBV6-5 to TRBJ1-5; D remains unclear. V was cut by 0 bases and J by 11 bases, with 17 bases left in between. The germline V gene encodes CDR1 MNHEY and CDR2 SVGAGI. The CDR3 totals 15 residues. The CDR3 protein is CASSYSGPSSTTQHF. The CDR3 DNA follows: TGTGCCAGCAGTTACTCCGGGCCCAGCTCTACCACCCAGCATTTT.

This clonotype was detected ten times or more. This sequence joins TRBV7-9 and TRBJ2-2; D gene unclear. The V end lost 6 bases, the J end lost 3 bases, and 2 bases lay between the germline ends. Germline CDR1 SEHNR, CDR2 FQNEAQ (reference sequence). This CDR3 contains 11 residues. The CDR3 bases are TGTGCCAGCAGTTACACCGGGGAGCTGTTTTTT. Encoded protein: CASSYTGELFF.

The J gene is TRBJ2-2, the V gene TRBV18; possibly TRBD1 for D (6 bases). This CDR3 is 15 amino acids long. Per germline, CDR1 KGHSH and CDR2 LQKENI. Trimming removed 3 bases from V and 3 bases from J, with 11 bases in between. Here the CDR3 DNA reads TGTGCCAGCTCACCCAGCGCAGGGGACACCGGGGAGCTGTTTTTT. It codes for CASSPSAGDTGELFF.

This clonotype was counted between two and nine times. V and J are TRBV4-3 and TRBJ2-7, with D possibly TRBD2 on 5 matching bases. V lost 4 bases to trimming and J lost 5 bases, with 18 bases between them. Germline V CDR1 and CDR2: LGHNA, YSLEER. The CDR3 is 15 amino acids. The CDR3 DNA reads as TGCGCCAGCAGCCTGGAAATGGGCCCCGGGGACGAGCAGTACTTC. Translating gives CASSLEMGPGDEQYF.

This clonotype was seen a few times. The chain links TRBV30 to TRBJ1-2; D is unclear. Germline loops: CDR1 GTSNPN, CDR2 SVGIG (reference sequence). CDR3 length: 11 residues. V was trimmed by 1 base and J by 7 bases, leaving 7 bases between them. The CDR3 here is CAWSGWVGYTF. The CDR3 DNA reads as TGTGCCTGGAGTGGCTGGGTTGGCTACACCTTC. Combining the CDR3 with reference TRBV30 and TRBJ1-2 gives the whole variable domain SQTIHQWPATLVQPVGSPLSLECTVEGTSNPNLYWYRQAAGRGLQLLFYSVGIGQISSEVPQNLSASRPQDRQFILSSKKLLLSDSGFYLCAWSGWVGYTFGSGTRLTVV.

The CDR3 is CASSLRALGLAGARAGELFF. DNA for the CDR3: TGTGCCAGCAGCTTGAGGGCCCTAGGACTAGCGGGGGCCCGGGCCGGGGAGCTGTTTTTT. V usage is TRBV7-8 and J usage is TRBJ2-2; 13 nucleotides match TRBD2. The V gene end was trimmed by 3 bases and the J gene end by 6 bases; junction bases not matched to a gene: 16. Germline-derived CDR1 and CDR2 are SGHVS and FQNEAQ. This CDR3 has 20 amino acids.

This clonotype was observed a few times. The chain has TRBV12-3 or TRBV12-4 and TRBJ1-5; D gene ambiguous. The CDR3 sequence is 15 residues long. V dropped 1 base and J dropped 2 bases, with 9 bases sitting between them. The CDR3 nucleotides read TGTGCCAGCAGTTTAGAGGCGACCCGCAATCAGCCCCAGCATTTT. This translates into CASSLEATRNQPQHF.

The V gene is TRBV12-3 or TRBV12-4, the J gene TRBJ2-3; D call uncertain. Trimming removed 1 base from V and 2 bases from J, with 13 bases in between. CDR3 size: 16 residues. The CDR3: CASSLEGPPFTDTQYF. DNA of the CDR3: TGTGCCAGCAGTTTAGAAGGTCCTCCCTTCACAGATACGCAGTATTTT.

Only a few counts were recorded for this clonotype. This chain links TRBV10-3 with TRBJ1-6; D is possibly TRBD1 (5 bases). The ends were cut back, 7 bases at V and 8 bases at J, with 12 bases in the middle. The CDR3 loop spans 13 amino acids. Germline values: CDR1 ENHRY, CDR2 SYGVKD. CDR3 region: CAINRQKDSPLHF. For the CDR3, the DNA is TGTGCCATCAACAGACAGAAGGATTCACCCCTCCACTTT.

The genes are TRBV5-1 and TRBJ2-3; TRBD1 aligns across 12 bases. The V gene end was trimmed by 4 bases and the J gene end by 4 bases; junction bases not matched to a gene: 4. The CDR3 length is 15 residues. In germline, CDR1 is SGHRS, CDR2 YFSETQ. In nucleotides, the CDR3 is TGCGCCAGCAGCAACCGGGACAGGGGGCCAGATACGCAGTATTTT. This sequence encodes CASSNRDRGPDTQYF.

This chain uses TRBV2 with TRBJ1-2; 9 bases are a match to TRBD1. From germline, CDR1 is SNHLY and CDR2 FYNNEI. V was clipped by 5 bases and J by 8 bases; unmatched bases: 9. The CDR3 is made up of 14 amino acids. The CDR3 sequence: CASSSLQGAGGYTF. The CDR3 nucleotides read TGTGCCAGCAGTTCCCTACAGGGGGCAGGGGGCTACACCTTC. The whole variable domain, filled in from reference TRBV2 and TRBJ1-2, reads EPEVTQTPSHQVTQMGQEVILRCVPISNHLYFYWYRQILGQKVEFLVSFYNNEISEKSEIFDDQFSVERPDGSNFTLKIRSTKLEDSAMYFCASSSLQGAGGYTFGSGTRLTVV.

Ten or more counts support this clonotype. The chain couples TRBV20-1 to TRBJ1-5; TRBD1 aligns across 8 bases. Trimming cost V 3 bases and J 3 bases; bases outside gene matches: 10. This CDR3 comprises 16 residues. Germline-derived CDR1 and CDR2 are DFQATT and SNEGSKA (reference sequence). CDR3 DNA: TGCAGTGCTAGGGTTTGGCAGGGGGCCTACAATCAGCCCCAGCATTTT. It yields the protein CSARVWQGAYNQPQHF.

CDR3 sequence: CASSSIFQGALDTEAFF. CDR3 bases: TGTGCCAGCAGTTCCATTTTCCAGGGGGCTTTGGACACTGAAGCTTTCTTT. This sequence joins TRBV12-3 or TRBV12-4 and TRBJ1-1; the match to TRBD1 covers 8 bases. V lost 4 bases, J lost 3 bases, and 13 bases stayed unmatched. The length of the CDR3 is 17 residues.

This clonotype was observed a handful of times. The CDR3 nucleotides read TGTGCCAGCAGTGAGTACCAGGGGCTGGAGACCCAGTACTTC. It is translated as CASSEYQGLETQYF. This chain joins TRBV25-1 and TRBJ2-5, with a tentative D call TRBD1 (6 bases). CDR1 is MGHDK, CDR2 SYGVNS, per germline. Trimming cost V 3 bases and J 5 bases, with 13 bases left between them. The CDR3 sequence is 14 residues long. The entire variable domain, with the rest obtained from reference TRBV25-1 and TRBJ2-5, is as follows: EADIYQTPRYLVIGTGKKITLECSQTMGHDKMYWYQQDPGMELHLIHYSYGVNSTEKGDLSSESTVSRIRTEHFPLTLESARPSHTSQYLCASSEYQGLETQYFGPGTRLLVL.

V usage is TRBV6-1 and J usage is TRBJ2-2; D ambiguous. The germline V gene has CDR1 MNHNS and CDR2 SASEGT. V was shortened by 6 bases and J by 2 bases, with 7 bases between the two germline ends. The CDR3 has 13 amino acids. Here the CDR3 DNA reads TGTGCCAGCAGCGCGGACAACACCGGGGAGCTGTTTTTT. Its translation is CASSADNTGELFF.

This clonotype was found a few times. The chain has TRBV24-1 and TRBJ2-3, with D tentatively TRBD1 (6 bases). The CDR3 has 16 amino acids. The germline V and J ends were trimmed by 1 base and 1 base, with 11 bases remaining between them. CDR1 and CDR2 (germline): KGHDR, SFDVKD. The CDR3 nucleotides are TGTGCCACCAGTGATTTTCCCAGGGGTGGCACAGATACGCAGTATTTT. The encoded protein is CATSDFPRGGTDTQYF.

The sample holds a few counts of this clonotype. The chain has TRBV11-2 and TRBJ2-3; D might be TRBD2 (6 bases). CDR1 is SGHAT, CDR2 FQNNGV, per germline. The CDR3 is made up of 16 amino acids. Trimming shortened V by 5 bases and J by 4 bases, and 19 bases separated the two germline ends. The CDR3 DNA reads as TGTGCCAGCAGCCTGCGGATGCGGGGCCTTGCAGATACGCAGTATTTT. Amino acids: CASSLRMRGLADTQYF.

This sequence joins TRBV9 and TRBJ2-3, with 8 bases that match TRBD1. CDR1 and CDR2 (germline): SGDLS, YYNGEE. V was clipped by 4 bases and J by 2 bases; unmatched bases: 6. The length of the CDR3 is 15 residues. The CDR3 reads CASSLRDRFTDTQYF. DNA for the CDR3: TGTGCCAGCAGCCTCCGGGACAGGTTCACAGATACGCAGTATTTT.

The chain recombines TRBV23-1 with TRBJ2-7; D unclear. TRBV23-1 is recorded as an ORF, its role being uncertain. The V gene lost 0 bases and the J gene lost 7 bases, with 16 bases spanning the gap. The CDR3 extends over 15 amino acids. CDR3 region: CASSQSLGGVREQYF. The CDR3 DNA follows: TGCGCCAGCAGTCAATCTCTGGGCGGTGTGCGAGAGCAGTACTTC.

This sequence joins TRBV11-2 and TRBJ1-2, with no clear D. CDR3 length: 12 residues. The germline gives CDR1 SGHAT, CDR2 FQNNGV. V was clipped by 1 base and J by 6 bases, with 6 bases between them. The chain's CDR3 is CASSLGTDGYTF. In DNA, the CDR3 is TGTGCCAGCAGCTTAGGGACGGATGGCTACACCTTC.

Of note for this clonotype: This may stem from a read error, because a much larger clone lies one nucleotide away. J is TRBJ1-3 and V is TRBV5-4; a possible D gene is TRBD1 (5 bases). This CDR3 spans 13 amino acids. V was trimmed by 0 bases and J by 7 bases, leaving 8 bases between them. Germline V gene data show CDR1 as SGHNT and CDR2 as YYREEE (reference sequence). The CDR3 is CASSLDQGNTIYF. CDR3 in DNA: TGTGCCAGCAGCTTGGACCAGGGCAACACCATATATTTT.

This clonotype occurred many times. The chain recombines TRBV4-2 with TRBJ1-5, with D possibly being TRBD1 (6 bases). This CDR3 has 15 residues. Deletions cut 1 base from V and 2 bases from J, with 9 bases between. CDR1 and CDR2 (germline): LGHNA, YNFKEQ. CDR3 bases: TGTGCCAGCAGCCAAGTGAGGGGGGGCAATCAGCCCCAGCATTTT. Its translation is CASSQVRGGNQPQHF.

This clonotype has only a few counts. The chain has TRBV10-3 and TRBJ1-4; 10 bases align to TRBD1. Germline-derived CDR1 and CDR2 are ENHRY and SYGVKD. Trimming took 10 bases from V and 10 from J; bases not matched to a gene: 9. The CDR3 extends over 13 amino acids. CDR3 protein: CATRTGGWRKLFF. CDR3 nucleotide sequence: TGTGCCACCCGGACAGGGGGATGGCGAAAACTGTTTTTT.

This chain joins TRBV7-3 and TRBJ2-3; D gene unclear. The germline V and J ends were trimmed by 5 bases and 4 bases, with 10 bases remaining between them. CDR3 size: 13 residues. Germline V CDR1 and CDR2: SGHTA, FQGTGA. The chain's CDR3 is CASSAARADTQYF. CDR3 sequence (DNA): TGTGCCAGCAGCGCAGCCCGGGCAGATACGCAGTATTTT.